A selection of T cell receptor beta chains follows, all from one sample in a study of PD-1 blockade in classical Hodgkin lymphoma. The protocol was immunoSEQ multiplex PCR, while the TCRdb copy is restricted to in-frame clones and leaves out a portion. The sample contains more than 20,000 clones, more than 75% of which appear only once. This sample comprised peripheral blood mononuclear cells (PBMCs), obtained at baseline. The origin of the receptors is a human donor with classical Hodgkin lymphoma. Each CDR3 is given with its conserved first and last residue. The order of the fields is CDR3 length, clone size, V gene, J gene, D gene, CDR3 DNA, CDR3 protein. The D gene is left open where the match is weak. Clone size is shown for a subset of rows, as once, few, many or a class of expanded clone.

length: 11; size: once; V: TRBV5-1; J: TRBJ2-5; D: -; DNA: TGCGCCAGCAGAGCCCAAGAGACCCAGTACTTC; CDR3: CASRAQETQYF
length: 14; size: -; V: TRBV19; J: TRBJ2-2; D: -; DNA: TGTGCCAGTAGTACCCTGACAGTCACCGGGGAGCTGTTTTTT; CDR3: CASSTLTVTGELFF
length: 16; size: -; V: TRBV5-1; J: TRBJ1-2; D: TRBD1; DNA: TGCGCCAGCAGCTTGGAACCGGGGACAGGGGGTGGTGGCTACACCTTC; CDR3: CASSLEPGTGGGGYTF
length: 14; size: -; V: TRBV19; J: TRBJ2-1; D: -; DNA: TGTGCCAGTAGTATCAGGTTCTCCTACAATGAGCAGTTCTTC; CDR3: CASSIRFSYNEQFF
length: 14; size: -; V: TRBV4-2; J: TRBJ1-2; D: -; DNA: TGTGCCAGCAGCCAAGACGGGGAGCCGAATGGCTACACCTTC; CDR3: CASSQDGEPNGYTF
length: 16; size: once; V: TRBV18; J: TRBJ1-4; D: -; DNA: TGTGCCAGCTCACCGGGGGGGGGACCTGTTTATGAAAAACTGTTTTTT; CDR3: CASSPGGGPVYEKLFF
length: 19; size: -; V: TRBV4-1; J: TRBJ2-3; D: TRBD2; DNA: TGCGCCAGCAGCCAAGAAATACTAGCGGGGGCCTCAAGCACAGATACGCAGTATTTT; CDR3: CASSQEILAGASSTDTQYF
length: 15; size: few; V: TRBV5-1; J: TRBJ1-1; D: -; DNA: TGCGCCAGCAGCTTGGCGCAGGGGATAAACACTGAAGCTTTCTTT; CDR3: CASSLAQGINTEAFF
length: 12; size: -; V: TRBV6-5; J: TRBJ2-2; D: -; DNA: TGTGCCAGCAGGGAGGGGGCCGGGGAGCTGTTTTTT; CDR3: CASREGAGELFF
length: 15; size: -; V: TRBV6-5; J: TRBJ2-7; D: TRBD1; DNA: TGTGCCAGCAGTTCCCCGGGACAGGGTAACTACGAGCAGTACTTC; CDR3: CASSSPGQGNYEQYF
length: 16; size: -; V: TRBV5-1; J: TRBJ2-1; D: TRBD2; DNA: TGCGCCAGCACCCCCGGGACTAGCGGGGGCTACAATGAGCAGTTCTTC; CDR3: CASTPGTSGGYNEQFF
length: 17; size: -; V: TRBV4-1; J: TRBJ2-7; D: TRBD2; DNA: TGCGCCAGCAGCCCTTCCCTGCGTCCGGGACTAGCGGGGGGGGCATTTTTC; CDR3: CASSPSLRPGLAGGAFF
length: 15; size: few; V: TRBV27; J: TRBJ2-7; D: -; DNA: TGTGCCAGCAGTCTCCTCAACAGGTACTCCTACGAGCAGTACTTC; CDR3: CASSLLNRYSYEQYF
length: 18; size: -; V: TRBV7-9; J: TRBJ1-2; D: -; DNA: TGTGCCAGCAGCTTAGATGGGTGGGGGGCAACAAGCTCCTATGGCTACACCTTC; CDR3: CASSLDGWGATSSYGYTF
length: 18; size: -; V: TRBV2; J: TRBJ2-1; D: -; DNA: TGTGCCAGCACCCAGAGACGTGAGCGGGTCGGGGCCTACAATGAGCAGTTCTTC; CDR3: CASTQRRERVGAYNEQFF
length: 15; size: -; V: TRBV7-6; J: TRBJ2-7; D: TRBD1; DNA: TGTGCCAGCAGCTTAGGGGACAGAAGCTCCTACGAGCAGTACTTC; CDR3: CASSLGDRSSYEQYF
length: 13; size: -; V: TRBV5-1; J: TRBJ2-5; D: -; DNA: TGCGCCAGCAGCTTGGCGGTTGCGGAGACCCAGTACTTC; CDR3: CASSLAVAETQYF
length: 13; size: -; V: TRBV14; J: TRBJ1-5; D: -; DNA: TGTGCCAGCAGCCAAGATCTAGGTCAGCCCCAGCATTTT; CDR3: CASSQDLGQPQHF
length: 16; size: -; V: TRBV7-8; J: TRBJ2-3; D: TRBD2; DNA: TGTGCCAGCAGCTTACTGACTAGCGGGGGCACAGATACGCAGTATTTT; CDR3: CASSLLTSGGTDTQYF